This T cell receptor (beta chain) was captured by sequencing in a study of glioma-infiltrating T cells (dated by TCRdb to about 2016). Broadly, across the study: TCR alpha- and beta-chain repertoires were sequenced from glioma tissue, non-neoplastic brain tissue and matched peripheral blood mononuclear cells. To measure divergence between tissue and blood T-cell populations, each tissue-infiltrating repertoire was compared with the peripheral blood repertoire of the same patient. Three low-grade glioma patients, about 8 primary glioblastoma patients, and three non-glioma patients who contributed non-neoplastic brain tissue made up the paired cohort.

Via the germline V gene (reference sequence), CDR1 is LNHNV and CDR2 YYDKDF. Its CDR3 holds 16 amino acids, cysteine through phenylalanine. The sequence is cut down to CDR3 DNA, 48 bases in frame from base 1. Overall study outcomes, separate from this receptor: VJ-independent divergence between tissue and blood was found to be below expectation in non-neoplastic patients but above expectation in all gliomas, particularly low-grade gliomas. Only a very small number of CDR3 sequences turned up in both tissue and blood, a result put down to high CDR3 diversity combined with limited sampling. The group comparisons were based on small numbers of patients: three non-neoplastic, three low-grade glioma and roughly eight glioblastoma patients.

As concerns this clonotype: Its specific antigen is unknown. One junction end does not reproduce the germline sequence, and a read error may be involved.

The iRepertoire nested amplicon-rescue multiplex PCR (arm-PCR) platform was used to amplify TCR alpha and beta CDR3 regions from RNA. One-step reverse transcription and amplification used about 90-450 ng of tissue mRNA or PBMC total RNA as input. Following bead purification, Illumina adapters were added through a secondary multiplex PCR, and the libraries were then gel-purified between 200 and 400 bp. Demultiplexing relied on internal 6-nucleotide barcodes carried by the libraries. Libraries were sequenced on an Illumina MiSeq with 2x220 or 2x250 nucleotide paired-end reads. Concerning the study's data processing: Paired reads were merged using FLASH 1.2.11 and were aligned to the GRCh37 human genome using BWA-MEM, after which TRA and TRB reads were extracted. For V and J assignment, an IMGT-derived reference of cassette sequences and CDR3 motifs that included pseudogenes was used. Three-frame translation of reads was performed, and productive CDR3s were defined as those with a C...FGXG motif and no stop codons. Clonotypes were defined as unique combinations of V-J cassette pair and CDR3 amino acid sequence. Filtering of reads was based on Hamming distance, with the threshold set by the sequence error rate of each sample in mapped regions. TCRdb itself trimmed the public reads at Q25 with fastp, ran MiXCR and retained productive beta chains. Rows are combined by CDR3 protein, so each entry shows the most common genes and DNA. TCRdb, not the original authors, processed these V and J calls. The sample table holds around 190,000 distinct CDR3 sequences, of which around 45% were seen once. Under 6.5% of the sample is held by the ten biggest clonotypes.

The source is a human donor with low-grade glioma or glioblastoma, undergoing nonglioma brain surgery, or in good health (not recorded which). The chain links TRBV15 with TRBJ2-2, with the identity of the D gene unclear. Sample: glioma tissue, nonneoplastic brain tissue, or PBMCs (not recorded which). The CDR3 region reads CANSRDYLQNTGELFF. The nucleotides are TGTGCCAACAGCAGAGATTATTTACAGAACACCGGGGAGCTGTTTTTT.